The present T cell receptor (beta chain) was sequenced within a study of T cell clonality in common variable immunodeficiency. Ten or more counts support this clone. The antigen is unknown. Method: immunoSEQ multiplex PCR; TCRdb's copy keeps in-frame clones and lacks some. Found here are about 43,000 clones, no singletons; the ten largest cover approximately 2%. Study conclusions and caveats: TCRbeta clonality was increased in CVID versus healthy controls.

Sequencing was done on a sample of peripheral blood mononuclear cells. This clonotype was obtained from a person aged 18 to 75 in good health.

The sequenced CDR3 bases are TGCGCCAGCAGCTTGGCGGGTTACGGTCTCTACGAG. Translation: CASSLAGYGLYE. The full-length CDR3 reads as CASSLAGYGLYEQYF. The chain carries TRBV5-1 and TRBJ2-7; D is unclear. Read coverage stops 3 residues before the CDR3 terminus; the germline J gene supplies the remainder. The V end lost 0 bases, the J end lost 3 bases, and 13 bases lay between the germline ends. Germline V gene data show CDR1 as SGHRS and CDR2 as YFSETQ. This CDR3 is built from 15 residues.